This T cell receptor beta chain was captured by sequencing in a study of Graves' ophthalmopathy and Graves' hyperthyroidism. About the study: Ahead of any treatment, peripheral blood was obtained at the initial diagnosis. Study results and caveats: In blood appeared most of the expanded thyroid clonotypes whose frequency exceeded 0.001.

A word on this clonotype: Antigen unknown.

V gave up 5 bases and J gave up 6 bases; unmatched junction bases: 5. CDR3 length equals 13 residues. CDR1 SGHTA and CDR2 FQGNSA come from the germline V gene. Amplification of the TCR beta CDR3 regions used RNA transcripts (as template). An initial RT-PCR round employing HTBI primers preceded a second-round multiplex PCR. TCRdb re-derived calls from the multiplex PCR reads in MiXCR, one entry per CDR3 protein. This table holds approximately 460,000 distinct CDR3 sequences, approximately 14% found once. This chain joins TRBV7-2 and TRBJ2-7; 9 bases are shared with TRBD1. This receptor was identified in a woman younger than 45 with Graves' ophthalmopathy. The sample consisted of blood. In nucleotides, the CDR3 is TGTGCCAGCAGCATTACAGGGGGCGGCGAGCAGTACTTC. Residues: CASSITGGGEQYF.